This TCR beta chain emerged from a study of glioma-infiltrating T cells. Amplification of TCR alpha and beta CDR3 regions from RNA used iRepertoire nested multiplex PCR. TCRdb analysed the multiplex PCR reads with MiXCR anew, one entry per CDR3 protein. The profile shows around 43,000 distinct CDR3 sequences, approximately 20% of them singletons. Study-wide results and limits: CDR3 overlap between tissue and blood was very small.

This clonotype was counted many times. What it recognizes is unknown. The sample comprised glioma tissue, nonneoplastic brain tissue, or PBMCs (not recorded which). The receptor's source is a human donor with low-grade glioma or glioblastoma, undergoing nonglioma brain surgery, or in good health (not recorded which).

The CDR3 loop is CASSFGTASYEQYF. As DNA, the CDR3 is TGTGCCAGCAGTTTTGGGACAGCCTCCTACGAGCAGTACTTC. The chain combines TRBV28 with TRBJ2-7; 7 bases agree with TRBD1. The CDR3 contains 14 residues. J gave up 0 bases and V 3 bases, and 2 bases lay outside the gene matches. Germline V lookup: CDR1 MDHEN, CDR2 SYDVKM.